One sample yielded the 3 T cell receptor beta chains listed below, sequenced in a study of T-cell reconstitution after alpha-beta-depleted transplantation in children. As it was prepared, the TCRbeta library received unique molecular identifiers. TCRdb reprocessed the PCR reads with MiXCR, giving one entry per CDR3 protein. The table includes a few hundred thousand distinct CDR3 sequences, around 10% detected once. The source was peripheral blood, collected 180 days after TCRalphabeta/CD19-depleted stem cell transplant. These receptors all stem from a male patient between 2 and 10 years old who had a stem cell transplant for chronic granulomatous disease, so the T cells may come from the graft donor.

The rearrangement links TRBV5-4 to TRBJ2-4; D ambiguous. Trimming took off 4 bases at V and 6 bases at J, with 11 bases between the two ends. The CDR3 spans 13 residues. CDR1 and CDR2 (germline): SGHNT, YYREEE (reference sequence). This CDR3 is CASSLEAVNIQYF. The CDR3, as DNA: TGTGCCAGCAGCCTTGAAGCAGTAAACATTCAGTACTTC.

At least ten counts were recorded for this clonotype. The gene calls are TRBV6-2 or TRBV6-3 and TRBJ2-6, with unresolved D. V lost 8 bases, J lost 0 bases, and 5 bases lay in between. This CDR3 is built from 13 residues. Germline CDR1 reads MNHEY; CDR2 reads SVGEGT. The CDR3 loop is CASVTSGANVLTF. The CDR3, as DNA: TGTGCCAGCGTGACCTCTGGGGCCAACGTCCTGACTTTC.

With regard to this clonotype: Just one base apart from a much larger clone, this may be a read error. The rearrangement links TRBV27 to TRBJ2-2, with 9 positions matching TRBD2. Germline V gives CDR1 MNHEY, CDR2 SMNVEV (reference sequence). The CDR3 is 18 residues long. After removal of 4 bases from V and 6 bases from J, the junction contained 15 bases not matched to a gene. CDR3 bases: TGTGCCAGCAGTTCCCGGTTGGGCGGGGGGGCCCTCGCCGGGGAGCTGTTTTTT. It is translated as CASSSRLGGGALAGELFF.